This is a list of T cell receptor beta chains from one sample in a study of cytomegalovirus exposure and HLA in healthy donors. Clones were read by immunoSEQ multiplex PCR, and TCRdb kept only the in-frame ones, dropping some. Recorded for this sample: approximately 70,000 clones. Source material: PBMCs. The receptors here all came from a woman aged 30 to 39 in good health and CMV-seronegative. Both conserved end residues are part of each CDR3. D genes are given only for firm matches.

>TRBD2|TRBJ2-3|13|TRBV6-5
TGTGCCAGCTATAGCGGGGGCACAGATACGCAGTATTTT
CASYSGGTDTQYF
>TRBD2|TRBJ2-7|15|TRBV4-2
TGTGCCAGCAGCCAGGTAGCGGGGGCTTTCTACGAGCAGTACTTC
CASSQVAGAFYEQYF
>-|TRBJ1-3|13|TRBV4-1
TGCGCCAGCAGCCAAGGGGCAGGAAACACCATATATTTT
CASSQGAGNTIYF
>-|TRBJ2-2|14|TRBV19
TGTGCCACCCTTGACAGGGACTACACCGGGGAGCTGTTTTTT
CATLDRDYTGELFF
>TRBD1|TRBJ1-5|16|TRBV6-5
TGTGCCAGCAGTTTCGGGACAGGTGATTCCAATCAGCCCCAGCATTTT
CASSFGTGDSNQPQHF
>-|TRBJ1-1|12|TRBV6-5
TGTGCCAGCAAAGGGGGGGTAACTGAAGCTTTCTTT
CASKGGVTEAFF
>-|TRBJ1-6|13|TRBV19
TGTGCCAGTACGGACAGAGATAATTCACCCCTCCACTTT
CASTDRDNSPLHF
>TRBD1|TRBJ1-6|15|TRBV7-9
TGTGCCAGCAGCCACCGGGACAGCATTAATTCACCCCTCCACTTT
CASSHRDSINSPLHF
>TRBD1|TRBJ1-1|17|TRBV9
TGTGCCAGCAGCGTGACAGGGGCGAGGGCCATGAACACTGAAGCTTTCTTT
CASSVTGARAMNTEAFF
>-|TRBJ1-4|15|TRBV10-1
TGCGCCAGCAGTGACGCTTCTCTTGCCGGTGAAAAACTGTTTTTT
CASSDASLAGEKLFF
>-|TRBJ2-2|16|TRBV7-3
TGTGCCAGCAGCTTAGGGCCAGCGGGTAGCGACGGGGAGCTGTTTTTT
CASSLGPAGSDGELFF
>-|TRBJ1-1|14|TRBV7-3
TGTGCCAGCAGCTCCTGGGCCCGGGGCACTGAAGCTTTCTTT
CASSSWARGTEAFF
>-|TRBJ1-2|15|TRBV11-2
TGTGCCAGCAGCTTAGATCAAACAAGGGGGAATGGCTACACCTTC
CASSLDQTRGNGYTF
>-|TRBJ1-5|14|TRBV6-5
TGTGCCAGCAGTTACAGGCGGGACAATCAGCCCCAGCATTTT
CASSYRRDNQPQHF
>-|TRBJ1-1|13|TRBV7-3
TGTGCCAGCAGCTTAACGCGATCAACTGAAGCTTTCTTT
CASSLTRSTEAFF
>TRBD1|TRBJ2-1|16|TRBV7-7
TGTGCTAGCAGCTTAGCGGACAGGGTGAGCGACAATGAGCAGTTCTTC
CASSLADRVSDNEQFF
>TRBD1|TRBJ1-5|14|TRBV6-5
TGTGCCAGCAGACCTGGGGCAGGGGGCCAGCCCCAGCATTTT
CASRPGAGGQPQHF
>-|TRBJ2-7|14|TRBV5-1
TGCGCCAGCAGCGGACCGGGACATACCTACGAGCAGTACTTC
CASSGPGHTYEQYF
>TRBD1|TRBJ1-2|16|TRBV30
TGTGCCTGGAGTGGTAGTAGGGGACAGGGGGTTTATGGCTACACCTTC
CAWSGSRGQGVYGYTF
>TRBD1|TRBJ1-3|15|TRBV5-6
TGTGCCAGCAGCTTTGGGGACAGCTCTGGAAACACCATATATTTT
CASSFGDSSGNTIYF
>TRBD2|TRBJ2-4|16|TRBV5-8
TGTGCCAGCAGCGGCGGGGGGAGGGAGGTCAAAAACATTCAGTACTTC
CASSGGGREVKNIQYF
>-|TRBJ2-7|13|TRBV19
TGTGCCAGTGGGAGAGGGTTGGCCTACGAGCAGTACTTC
CASGRGLAYEQYF
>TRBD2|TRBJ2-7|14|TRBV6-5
TGTGCCAGCAGGAGGGGACTAGCGGGGTACGAGCAGTACTTC
CASRRGLAGYEQYF
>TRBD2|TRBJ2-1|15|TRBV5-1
TGCGCCAGCAGCGGAACTAGCGGGGGGCAGGATGAGCAGTTCTTC
CASSGTSGGQDEQFF
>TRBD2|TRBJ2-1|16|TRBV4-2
TGTGCCAGCAGCCATGACACGGGGGGGTCCTACAATGAGCAGTTCTTC
CASSHDTGGSYNEQFF
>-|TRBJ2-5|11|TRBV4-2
TGTGCCAGCAGCCAAACTGAGACCCAGTACTTC
CASSQTETQYF
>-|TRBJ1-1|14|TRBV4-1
TGCGCCAGCAGCCAAGATACGGGGTTGGCTGAAGCTTTCTTT
CASSQDTGLAEAFF
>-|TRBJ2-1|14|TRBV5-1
TGCGCCAGCAGCTTGGGACCTAGCAGCGGTGAGCAGTTCTTC
CASSLGPSSGEQFF
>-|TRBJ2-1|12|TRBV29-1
TGCAGCGTTCAGGGATGGTACAATGAGCAGTTCTTC
CSVQGWYNEQFF
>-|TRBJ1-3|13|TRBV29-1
TGCAGCGTTGAAGCAGGGTCCGGAAACACCATATATTTT
CSVEAGSGNTIYF
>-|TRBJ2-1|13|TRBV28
TGTGCCAGCACGTCCAGGTTATACAATGAGCAGTTCTTC
CASTSRLYNEQFF
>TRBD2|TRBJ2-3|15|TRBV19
TGTGCCAGTAGTCCGACTAGCGCTAGCACAGATACGCAGTATTTT
CASSPTSASTDTQYF
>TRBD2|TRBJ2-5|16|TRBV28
TGTGCCAGCAGTTTATGGGGACTAGCGGAACAAGAGACCCAGTACTTC
CASSLWGLAEQETQYF
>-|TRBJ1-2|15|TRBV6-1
TGTGCCAGCAGGAGGCGGGAGGGCGATAACTATGGCTACACCTTC
CASRRREGDNYGYTF
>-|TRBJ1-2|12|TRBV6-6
TGTGCCAGCACCTTTACGGGTGTGGGCTACACCTTC
CASTFTGVGYTF
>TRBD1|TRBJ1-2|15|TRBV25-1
TGTGCCAGCAGCGTCAGGACAGGGGGCGGCTATGGCTACACCTTC
CASSVRTGGGYGYTF
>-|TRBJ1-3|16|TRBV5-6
TGTGCCAGCAGCCAGAGGACAGTCCTCTCTGGAAACACCATATATTTT
CASSQRTVLSGNTIYF
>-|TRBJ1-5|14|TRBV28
TGTGCCAGCAGTTTGGAGGGAATAATGGGTCCCCAGCATTTT
CASSLEGIMGPQHF
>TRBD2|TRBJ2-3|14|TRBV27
TGTGCCAGCAGTTTCGATCTAGCGGCGCATACGCAGTATTTT
CASSFDLAAHTQYF
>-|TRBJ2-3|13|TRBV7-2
TGTGCCAGCAGCTTAGAGCGGGCGGATACGCAGTATTTT
CASSLERADTQYF
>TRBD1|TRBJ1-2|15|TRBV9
TGTGCCAGCACCGAACAGGGGACGGCTAACTATGGCTACACCTTC
CASTEQGTANYGYTF
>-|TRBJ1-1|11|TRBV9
TGTGCCAGCAGCCAGGGGACTGAAGCTTTCTTT
CASSQGTEAFF
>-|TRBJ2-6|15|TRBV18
TGTGCCAGCTCACCATCTTCCTCTGGGGCCAACGTCCTGACTTTC
CASSPSSSGANVLTF
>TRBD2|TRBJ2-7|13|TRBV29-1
TGCAGCGTTGAAGGTAAGGGAGGGTACGAGCAGTACTTC
CSVEGKGGYEQYF
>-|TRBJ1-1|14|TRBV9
TGTGCCAGCAGCGTAGAATCCGTGAACACTGAAGCTTTCTTT
CASSVESVNTEAFF
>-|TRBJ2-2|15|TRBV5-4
TGTGCCAGCAGCTTTCCCGGGGGGCAGACCGGGGAGCTGTTTTTT
CASSFPGGQTGELFF